This T cell receptor beta chain was sequenced during a study of blood T cell repertoires in COVID-19. The overall study: Acute-phase and convalescent COVID-19 samples originated in the United States, Italy and Spain. T cells, B-cell-depleted T cells, or PBMCs supplied cDNA or gDNA.

In the authors' methods: From reference gene primer amplification, estimates of nucleated cell counts were derived. Sequencing was performed with immunoSEQ multiplex PCR; in TCRdb, only in-frame clones are kept and a portion is missing. Clone size and the V and J calls come from that table; the DNA yielded D and trimming. The repertoire holds fewer than 10,000 clones, with approximately 88% as singletons. This clone was seen a few times. This CDR3 comprises 17 residues. Trimming removed 0 bases at V and 1 base at J, with 17 bases between. Per the germline V gene, CDR1 is SGHRS and CDR2 is YFSETQ. The sample comprised peripheral blood. The clonotype comes from a human donor in a cohort sampled during active COVID-19. The chain carries TRBV5-1 and TRBJ2-7; perhaps TRBD2 as D (7 bases). CDR3 protein: CASSLADGGPLSYEQYF. The DNA for the CDR3 is TGCGCCAGCAGCTTGGCGGACGGGGGGCCCCTATCCTACGAGCAGTACTTC.